A single sample is the source of the 7 T cell receptor beta chains below, sequenced in a study of T-cell memory formation after mild COVID-19. One entry per CDR3 protein, called by TCRdb with MiXCR from the 5' RACE reads. This table has under 150,000 distinct CDR3 sequences, about a fifth appearing once. The sequencing sample was made of PBMCs or a T cell subset sorted from them (not recorded which). The origin of the receptors is a man aged 18-30 years who had mild COVID-19 (a few samples of this study predate the infection). Cell type and time point are not known.

This clonotype was detected only a few times. This rearrangement joins TRBV23-1 to TRBJ2-1; no reliable D call. TRBV23-1 has ORF status, its function being uncertain. This CDR3 has 13 amino acids. V was clipped by 8 bases and J by 7 bases, with 15 bases between them. CDR3 bases: TGCGCCAGCCGACAAGGGTGCCGTAATGAGCAGTTCTTC. Translating it yields CASRQGCRNEQFF.

This chain uses TRBV12-3 or TRBV12-4 with TRBJ2-7; D is possibly TRBD1 (5 bases). Trimming took 1 base from V and 4 from J, leaving 14 bases between them. This CDR3 comprises 15 residues. The CDR3 sequence: CASSLGMAGKYEQYV. The DNA of the CDR3 is TGTGCCAGCAGTTTAGGTATGGCAGGGAAGTACGAGCAGTACGTC.

This clonotype was seen more than once but under ten times. This chain joins TRBV28 and TRBJ2-7, with D unresolved. Deletions cut 7 bases from V and 3 bases from J, with 4 bases between. Germline lookup yields CDR1 MDHEN and CDR2 SYDVKM. The CDR3 extends over 10 amino acids. This chain's CDR3 is CASKDYEQYV. Written as DNA, the CDR3 is TGTGCCAGCAAGGACTACGAGCAGTACGTC.

This clonotype was recorded a few times. This sequence joins TRBV14 and TRBJ1-1; 8 nucleotides align to TRBD1. In germline, CDR1 is SGHDN, CDR2 FVKESK. V dropped 4 bases and J dropped 4; count of bases not matched to a gene: 14. The CDR3 consists of 17 residues. The CDR3 is CASSPPQGEVRGTEAFF. The DNA for the CDR3 is TGTGCCAGCAGCCCCCCACAGGGGGAAGTCCGTGGCACTGAAGCTTTCTTT.

This clonotype was seen a few times. The chain recombines TRBV28 with TRBJ2-7; tentatively, D is TRBD1 (6 bases). The CDR3 extends over 14 amino acids. The germline V gene has CDR1 MDHEN and CDR2 SYDVKM. Trimming left V 6 bases short and J 2 bases short, with 14 bases between. The CDR3 sequence is CASRRTALPYEQYV. In nucleotides, the CDR3 is TGTGCCAGCAGAAGGACAGCCTTGCCCTACGAGCAGTACGTC.

The J gene is TRBJ2-7, the V gene TRBV14, with D tentatively TRBD1 (7 bases). Germline loops: CDR1 SGHDN, CDR2 FVKESK. Trimming removed 4 bases from V and 2 bases from J, with 9 bases in between. CDR3 length: 13 residues. The CDR3 region has the DNA TGTGCCAGCAGCCCAGGGGGGCCCTACGAGCAGTACTTC. Its translation is CASSPGGPYEQYF.

This chain connects TRBV6-5 to TRBJ2-7, with 9 bases lining up with TRBD1. CDR1 and CDR2 from the germline V gene are MNHEY and SVGAGI. The CDR3 has 15 residues. Losses at the gene ends were 6 bases for V and 5 bases for J; bases not matched to a gene: 11. The CDR3 bases are TGTGCCAGCAGCCTAACCGGGACAGGGAAACACGAGCAGTACTTC. Protein sequence: CASSLTGTGKHEQYF.